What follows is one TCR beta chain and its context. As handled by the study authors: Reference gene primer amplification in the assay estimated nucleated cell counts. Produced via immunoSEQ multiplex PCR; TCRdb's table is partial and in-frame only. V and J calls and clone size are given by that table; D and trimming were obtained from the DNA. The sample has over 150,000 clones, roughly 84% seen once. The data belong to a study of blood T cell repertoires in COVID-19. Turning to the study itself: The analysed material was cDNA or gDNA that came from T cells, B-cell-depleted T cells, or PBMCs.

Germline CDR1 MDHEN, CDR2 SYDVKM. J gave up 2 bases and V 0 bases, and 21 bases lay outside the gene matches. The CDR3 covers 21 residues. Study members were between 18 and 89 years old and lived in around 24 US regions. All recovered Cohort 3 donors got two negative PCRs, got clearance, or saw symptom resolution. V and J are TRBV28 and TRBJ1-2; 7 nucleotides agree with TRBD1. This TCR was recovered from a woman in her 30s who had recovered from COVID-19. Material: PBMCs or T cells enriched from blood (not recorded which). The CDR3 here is CASSLWGTAPNTLRRNYGYTF. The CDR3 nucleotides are TGTGCCAGCAGTTTATGGGGGACAGCACCTAACACACTGCGTAGGAACTATGGCTACACCTTC.